This entry concerns a single TCR beta chain. The data originate from a study of T cells after yellow fever vaccination. J lost 2 bases, V lost 6 bases, and 6 bases had no gene match. Germline CDR1 KGHDR, CDR2 SFDVKD. The CDR3 loop spans 16 amino acids. MiXCR, applied by TCRdb to the 5' RACE reads, yields one record per CDR3 protein. This repertoire shows roughly 520,000 distinct CDR3 sequences, 20% to 25% found once; its top ten account for about a sixth. The chain has TRBV24-1 and TRBJ2-1; 10 bases line up with TRBD1. The clonotype comes from a man aged 18 to 29 who received the YFV17D yellow fever vaccine. The sample in question was PBMCs, obtained approximately 22 days after the first yellow fever vaccination. The CDR3 sequence is CATSQSGQGTYNEQFF. The CDR3 DNA reads TGTGCCACCAGTCAGTCGGGACAGGGGACCTACAATGAGCAGTTCTTC.